The source of this TCR beta chain is a study of blood T cell repertoires in COVID-19 (dated by TCRdb to the early 2020s). For context, the study as a whole: Collaborator samples came from the United States, Italy and Spain and covered acute and convalescent phases of COVID-19. The prospective study material was composed of cDNA or gDNA derived from T cells, B-cell-depleted T cells, or PBMCs. Subjects who had been exposed to COVID-19, were actively infected with it, or had recovered from it provided the deeply sampled blood TCRbeta repertoires that made up the dataset. The repertoires were released in a freely available public database meant as a resource for research on the immune response to SARS-CoV-2. The samples were drawn from two sources: the first 160 participants of the ongoing ImmuneRACE study, and 950 to 1,500 subjects contributed by 6 global collaborators. Sample metadata almost always included a de-identified subject ID, COVID-19 status, age in years and sex. Where available, HLA class I and class II types were taken from metadata supplied by the sample provider and were not determined by assay-based typing. The research as a whole found: How much clinical and demographic metadata was included differed by source and by participant, and the metadata was provided uncurated.

As regards this clone: Its antigen is still unknown. Base qualities were left out, and no much larger clone turns up one base away.

The V and J ends are trimmed by 4 bases and 5 bases, leaving 5 bases between them. The CDR1 and CDR2 encoded by the germline V gene are MNHEY and SVGAGI. There are 12 amino acids in the CDR3, from cysteine to phenylalanine inclusive. Only CDR3 DNA remains: 36 bases, in frame from the first base. Participants in the prospective study were enrolled through a virtual design, were aged roughly 18 to 90 years, and lived in about 25 United States geographic areas. In the prospective study, participants were assigned to cohorts based on the clinical history participants reported in a screening survey and a study questionnaire. Exposed participants had been in contact, within 2 weeks of entering the study, with a person who had a PCR-confirmed or clinician-diagnosed case of COVID-19. In the prospective study, whole blood, serum and a nasopharyngeal or oropharyngeal swab were collected from each participant by mobile phlebotomists. Over an approximately 2-month period, participants in the prospective study had the option of providing additional blood draws and questionnaires. Before DNA extraction, prospective study blood samples were shipped either frozen or at room temperature.

TCRbeta CDR3 regions were amplified from genomic DNA by means of the immunoSEQ Assay, a bias-controlled multiplex PCR. Regarding the original processing steps: Within the assay, amplification of reference gene primers was used to estimate how many nucleated cells each sample contained. To quantify the absolute abundance of each unique TCRbeta CDR3 rearrangement, sequence reads were collapsed and filtered. For each sample, productive Simpson clonality was calculated by taking the square root of Simpson's diversity index across productive rearrangements. Sourced from immuneACCESS, this table was stored by TCRdb with only in-frame sequences that have V and J called. A share of the clones is absent; for the studies checked, an unresolved V gene accounts for under half, and the remainder has no known explanation. V and J calls plus clone size are reproduced from that table; the DNA served to infer D and trimming. Across this sample there are 200,000 to 250,000 clones, with around 82% seen only once. The top ten constitute nearly 5% of the sample.

This receptor was taken from a woman aged 50 to 65 who had been exposed to COVID-19. The chain uses TRBV6-5 and TRBJ2-2; no D gene call is confident. Sequences were obtained from PBMCs or T cells enriched from blood (not recorded which). The nucleotide sequence reads TGTGCCAGCAGTTCCCTTACCGGGGAGCTGTTTTTT. Its amino acids are CASSSLTGELFF.